Sequencing of this T cell receptor (beta chain) was carried out in a study of blood T cell repertoires in COVID-19. Overall study: Donors in the United States, Italy and Spain gave samples during acute or convalescent COVID-19. Sources were T cells, B-cell-depleted T cells, or PBMCs; the material itself was cDNA or gDNA.

This clone has only a few counts. This CDR3 is 16 amino acids long. As processed by the authors: From reference gene primer amplification, estimates of nucleated cell counts were derived. The protocol was immunoSEQ multiplex PCR, while the TCRdb copy is restricted to in-frame clones and leaves out a portion. V, J and clone size derive from that table, while D and trimming were established from the DNA sequence. The sample records about 240,000 clones, 80% to 90% being singletons. This chain joins TRBV12-2 and TRBJ1-5. TRBV12-2 represents a pseudogene. The sample was peripheral blood. This TCR was sampled from a man aged 60 to 75 with acute or convalescent COVID-19. The CDR3 sequence: CASRSKKAVIRQPQHF. CDR3 nucleotides: TGTGCAAGTCGCTCCAAGAAGGCGGTCATACGGCAGCCCCAGCATTTT.